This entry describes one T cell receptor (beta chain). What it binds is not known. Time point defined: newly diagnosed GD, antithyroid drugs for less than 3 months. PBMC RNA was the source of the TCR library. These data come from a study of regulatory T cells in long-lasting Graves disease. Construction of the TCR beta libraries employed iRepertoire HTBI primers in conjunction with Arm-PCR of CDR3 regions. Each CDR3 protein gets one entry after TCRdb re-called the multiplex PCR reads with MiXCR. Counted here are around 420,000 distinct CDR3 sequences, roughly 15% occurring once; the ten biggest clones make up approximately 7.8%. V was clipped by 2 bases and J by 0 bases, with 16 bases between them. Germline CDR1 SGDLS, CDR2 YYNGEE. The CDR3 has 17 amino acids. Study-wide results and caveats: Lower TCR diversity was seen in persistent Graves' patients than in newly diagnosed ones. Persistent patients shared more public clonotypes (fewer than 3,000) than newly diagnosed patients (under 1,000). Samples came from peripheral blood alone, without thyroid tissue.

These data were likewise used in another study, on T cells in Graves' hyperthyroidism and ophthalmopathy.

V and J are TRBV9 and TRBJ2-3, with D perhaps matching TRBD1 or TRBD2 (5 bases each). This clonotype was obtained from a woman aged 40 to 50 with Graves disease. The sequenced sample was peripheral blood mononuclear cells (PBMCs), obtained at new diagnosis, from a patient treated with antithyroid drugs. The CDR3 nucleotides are TGTGCCAGCAGCGTCGAGGGGCAAAGCTATAGCACAGATACGCAGTATTTT. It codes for CASSVEGQSYSTDTQYF.